The 14 T cell receptor beta chains given below trace back to one sample, sequenced in a study of blood T cells in healthy people across ages. A second PCR, run for about 7 to 11 cycles, used a sample-barcoded 5' primer plus a J-beta primer mix. TCRdb ran MiXCR on the 5' RACE reads and lists one entry per CDR3 protein. The sample contains about a million distinct CDR3 sequences, more than 30% of which appear only once. Input material: blood. Receptors were obtained from a man between 18 and 35 years old in good health.

The chain carries TRBV7-2 and TRBJ1-2; 7 bases map to TRBD1. The V and J ends lost 5 bases and 5 bases, in that order; junction bases with no gene match: 8. CDR1 and CDR2 (germline): SGHTA, FQGNSA. The CDR3 covers 14 residues. The CDR3 DNA follows: TGTGCCAGCAGCCCGACCACAGGGGCATATGGCTACACCTTC. Translating gives CASSPTTGAYGYTF.

This clonotype was detected only a few times. The rearrangement joins TRBV24-1 to TRBJ2-1; TRBD2 might be the D (6 bases). Trimming removed 9 bases from V and 10 bases from J, with 15 bases in between. The V gene's germline CDR1 is KGHDR and CDR2 SFDVKD. The CDR3 spans 12 residues. For the CDR3, the DNA is TGTGCCACCGGGCGGGGTACACAAGAGCAGTTCTTC. Its protein product is CATGRGTQEQFF.

This clonotype was counted between two and nine times. The chain couples TRBV20-1 to TRBJ1-1; TRBD1 matches 9 bases. Trimming cost V 6 bases and J 5 bases; bases outside gene matches: 10. The CDR3 loop spans 14 amino acids. Looked up from germline, CDR1 is DFQATT and CDR2 is SNEGSKA (reference sequence). The CDR3 DNA reads TGCAGTGCCTACCCCGGGACAGGGTTTACTGAAGCTTTCTTT. It yields the protein CSAYPGTGFTEAFF.

This chain uses TRBV20-1 with TRBJ2-3; D uncertain. V shed 3 bases and J shed 1 base, with 11 bases lying between them. Germline assignment: CDR1 DFQATT and CDR2 SNEGSKA (reference sequence). CDR3 length: 14 residues. CDR3 bases: TGCAGTGCTAGGAACTATTTCGGCACAGATACGCAGTATTTT. Its translation: CSARNYFGTDTQYF.

The V and J genes are TRBV27 and TRBJ1-5, with 7 bases fitting TRBD1. The J segment lost 6 bases and the V segment lost 0 bases, leaving 2 bases of the junction unmatched. This CDR3 contains 14 residues. CDR1 is MNHEY, CDR2 SMNVEV, per germline (reference sequence). In DNA, the CDR3 is TGTGCCAGCAGTTTATCGGCAGGGGGTCAGCCCCAGCATTTT. Its protein product is CASSLSAGGQPQHF.

This chain connects TRBV6-5 to TRBJ2-1, with D perhaps matching TRBD1 (5 bases). This CDR3 has 14 residues. V was trimmed by 2 bases and J by 5 bases, leaving 10 bases between them. Germline values: CDR1 MNHEY, CDR2 SVGAGI. This chain's CDR3 is CASSYRGRNNEQFF. The CDR3 nucleotides read TGTGCCAGCAGTTACAGGGGCAGGAACAATGAGCAGTTCTTC.

This clonotype has a handful of counts. The rearrangement joins TRBV29-1 to TRBJ2-1, with 8 positions matching TRBD1. Looked up from germline, CDR1 is SQVTM and CDR2 is ANQGSEA. This CDR3 has 13 residues. V was clipped by 6 bases and J by 8 bases; unmatched bases: 9. The CDR3 DNA reads as TGCAGCGTCGGTGCCTCAGGGGGCCATGAGCAGTTCTTC. Translated, it gives CSVGASGGHEQFF.

The V and J genes are TRBV7-9 and TRBJ2-5, with no clear D. V shed 5 bases and J shed 11 bases, with 18 bases lying between them. CDR3 length: 13 residues. Germline V gives CDR1 SEHNR, CDR2 FQNEAQ (reference sequence). CDR3 residues: CASSRINYNEQYF. The CDR3 DNA sequence: TGTGCCAGCAGCCGGATAAACTACAATGAGCAGTACTTC.

This rearrangement joins TRBV15 to TRBJ2-3; D uncertain. V was shortened by 0 bases and J by 2 bases, with 6 bases between the two germline ends. Looked up from germline, CDR1 is LNHNV and CDR2 is YYDKDF (reference sequence). The CDR3 contains 14 residues. The DNA of the CDR3 is TGTGCCACCAGCAGAGAGCCCCACACAGATACGCAGTATTTT. Translation gives CATSREPHTDTQYF. Full variable domain (missing parts from reference TRBV15 and TRBJ2-3): DAMVIQNPRYQVTQFGKPVTLSCSQTLNHNVMYWYQQKSSQAPKLLFHYYDKDFNNEADTPDNFQSRRPNTSFCFLDIRSPGLGDTAMYLCATSREPHTDTQYFGPGTRLTVL.

The chain joins TRBV7-2 to TRBJ2-3, with TRBD2 matching over 13 bases. Trimming at V came to 5 bases and at J to 3 bases, leaving 8 bases not matched to a gene. Germline V gene sequence: CDR1 SGHTA, CDR2 FQGNSA. The CDR3 extends over 17 amino acids. Here the CDR3 DNA reads TGTGCCAGCAGCCTATCACTAGCGGGGGGGCCAACAGATACGCAGTATTTT. Its protein product is CASSLSLAGGPTDTQYF.

V gene TRBV18 combines with J gene TRBJ1-2; D is unresolved. The CDR3 sequence is 15 residues long. CDR1 KGHSH and CDR2 LQKENI come from the germline V gene. The V gene lost 3 bases and the J gene lost 2 bases, with 13 bases spanning the gap. The CDR3 DNA reads TGTGCCAGCTCACCTCTGGGGAACGCCAACTATGGCTACACCTTC. This gives the protein CASSPLGNANYGYTF.

The V and J genes are TRBV2 and TRBJ1-2; no firm D call. V was shortened by 4 bases and J by 6 bases, with 18 bases between the two germline ends. Germline values: CDR1 SNHLY, CDR2 FYNNEI. The CDR3 loop spans 15 amino acids. CDR3 region: CASSVLGSGADGYTF. CDR3 coding DNA: TGTGCCAGCAGTGTCCTGGGGTCGGGTGCGGATGGCTACACCTTC.

The J gene is TRBJ2-3, the V gene TRBV6-2 or TRBV6-3, with D uncertain. Germline CDR1 is MNHEY and CDR2 is SVGEGT. V dropped 6 bases and J dropped 3 bases, with 10 bases sitting between them. This CDR3 is 13 amino acids long. In DNA, the CDR3 is TGTGCCAGCAGCCTAGACGCTACAGATACGCAGTATTTT. Its translation is CASSLDATDTQYF.

This clonotype has at least ten counts. This chain connects TRBV20-1 to TRBJ2-3; D possibly corresponds to TRBD2 (6 bases). Trimming cost V 3 bases and J 0 bases, with 7 bases left between them. Germline V gene sequence: CDR1 DFQATT, CDR2 SNEGSKA (reference sequence). The CDR3 contains 13 residues. The CDR3 nucleotides read TGCAGTGCTAGCCTAGCGAGCACAGATACGCAGTATTTT. Its protein is CSASLASTDTQYF.